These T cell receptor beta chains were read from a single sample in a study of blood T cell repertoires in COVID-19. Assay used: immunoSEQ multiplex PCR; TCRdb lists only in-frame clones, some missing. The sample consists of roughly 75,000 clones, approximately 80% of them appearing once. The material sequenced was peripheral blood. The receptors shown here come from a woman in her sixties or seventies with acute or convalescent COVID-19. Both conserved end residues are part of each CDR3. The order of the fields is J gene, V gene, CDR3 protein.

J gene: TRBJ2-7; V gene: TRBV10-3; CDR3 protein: CAISPGTGSYEQYF
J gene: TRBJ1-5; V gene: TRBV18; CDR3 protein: CASSPAGTGNQPQHF
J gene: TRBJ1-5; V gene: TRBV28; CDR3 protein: CASSHGNQPQHF
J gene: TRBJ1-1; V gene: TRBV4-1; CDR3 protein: CASSQPWRDEGTEAFF
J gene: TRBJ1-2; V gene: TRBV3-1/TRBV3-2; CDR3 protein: CASSHGTGSYGYTF
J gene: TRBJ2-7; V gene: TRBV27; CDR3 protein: CASSLDRDSEQYF
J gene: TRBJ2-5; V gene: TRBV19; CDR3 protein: CASSRTDFQETQYF
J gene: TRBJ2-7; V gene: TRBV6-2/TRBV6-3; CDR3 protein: CASSYQGSYYEQYF
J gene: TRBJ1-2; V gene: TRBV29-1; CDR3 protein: CSVLDGYTF
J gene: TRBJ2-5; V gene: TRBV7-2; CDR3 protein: CASSSGLAKTQYF
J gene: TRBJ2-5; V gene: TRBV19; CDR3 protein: CASSIDPQSQETQYF
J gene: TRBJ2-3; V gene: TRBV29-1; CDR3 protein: CSVVNRGTDTQYF
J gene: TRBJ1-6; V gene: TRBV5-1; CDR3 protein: CASRPGTTGSPLHF
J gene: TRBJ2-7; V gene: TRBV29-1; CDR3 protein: CSVGGQAVREQYF
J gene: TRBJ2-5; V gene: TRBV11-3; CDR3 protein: CASSLAAGRRETQYF
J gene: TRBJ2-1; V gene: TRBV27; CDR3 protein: CASSSPTLVGSYNEQFF
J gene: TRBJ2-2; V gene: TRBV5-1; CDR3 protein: CASSDGLNTGELFF
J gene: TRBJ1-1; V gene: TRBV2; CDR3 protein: CARGLTKNTEAFF
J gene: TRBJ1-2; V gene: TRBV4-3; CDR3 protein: CASSQDITGNYGYTF
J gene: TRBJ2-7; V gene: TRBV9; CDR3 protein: CASSADRGRTYEQYF
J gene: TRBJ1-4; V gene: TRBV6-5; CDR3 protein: CASNKPRGTNEKLFF
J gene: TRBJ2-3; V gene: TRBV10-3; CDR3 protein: CAISESYEGTDTQYF
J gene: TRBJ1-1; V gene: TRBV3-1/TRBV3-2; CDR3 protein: CASSQGTGTGQLTEAFF
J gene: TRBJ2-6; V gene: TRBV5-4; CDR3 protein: CASSGGPGQSSGANVLTF
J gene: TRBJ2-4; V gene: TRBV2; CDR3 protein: CASSEETTVNIQYF
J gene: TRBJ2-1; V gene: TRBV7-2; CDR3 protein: CASSLNPGLAENEQFF
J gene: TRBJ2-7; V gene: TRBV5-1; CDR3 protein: CASKDSEGYEQYF
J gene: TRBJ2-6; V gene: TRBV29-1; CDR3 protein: CSVWDSLSGANVLTF
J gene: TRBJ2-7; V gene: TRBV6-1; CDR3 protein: CASSEGASGYNEQYF
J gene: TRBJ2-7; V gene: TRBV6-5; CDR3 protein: CASTRTGVSYEQYF